The 9 T cell receptor beta chains in this list originate from one sample, sequenced in a study of immune evolution from preneoplasia to lung adenocarcinoma. Profiled with immunoSEQ multiplex PCR; TCRdb holds only in-frame clones, not every one. The repertoire consists of under 45,000 clones, with less than 85% occurring once and the leading ten covering less than 6%. Material for sequencing was FFPE invasive lung adenocarcinoma tissue. The receptors were gathered from a person in their sixties with lung adenocarcinoma.

This chain joins TRBV28 and TRBJ1-5; 11 bases align to TRBD1. The length of the CDR3 is 16 residues. With V trimmed by 5 bases and J by 4 bases, 7 bases remained unmatched. CDR1 and CDR2 (germline): MDHEN, SYDVKM. As DNA, the CDR3 is TGTGCCAGCAGTACACGGGACAGGGGGAGTAATCAGCCCCAGCATTTT. It translates to CASSTRDRGSNQPQHF.

This sequence joins TRBV6-5 and TRBJ1-2; D ambiguous. Germline V CDR1 and CDR2: MNHEY, SVGAGI. Trimming took 4 bases from V and 0 from J, leaving 12 bases between them. This CDR3 is 15 amino acids long. This chain's CDR3 is CASSSPRAANYGYTF. The CDR3 DNA follows: TGTGCCAGCAGTTCCCCTCGGGCGGCTAACTATGGCTACACCTTC.

V usage is TRBV10-1 and J usage is TRBJ2-2, with 7 bases identical to TRBD2. CDR1 and CDR2 (germline): WNHNN, SYGVQD (reference sequence). The CDR3 has 13 amino acids. V trimming: 6 bases; J trimming: 5 bases; junction bases outside the gene matches: 3. The CDR3 region has the DNA TGCGCCAGCAGGCGGGAGCAGACCGGGGAGCTGTTTTTT. Translating gives CASRREQTGELFF.

The CDR3 spells CASSPGTEATEAFF. The CDR3 DNA reads as TGTGCCAGCAGCCCCGGGACAGAAGCCACTGAAGCTTTCTTT. The chain carries TRBV6-5 and TRBJ1-1; the match to TRBD1 covers 7 bases. The CDR3 covers 14 residues. Germline CDR1 is MNHEY and CDR2 is SVGAGI. Unmatched junction bases numbered 8, after V lost 6 bases and J lost 4 bases.

This clone was found once. J is TRBJ2-1 and V is TRBV25-1; D is uncertain. V was clipped by 4 bases and J by 7 bases, with 8 bases between them. CDR1 and CDR2 (germline): MGHDK, SYGVNS. The CDR3 contains 12 residues. The CDR3 nucleotides read TGTGCCAGCAGTGGCGCCGGGAATGAGCAGTTCTTC. It specifies CASSGAGNEQFF.

This rearrangement joins TRBV25-1 to TRBJ1-5, with D unclear. Germline V gene data show CDR1 as MGHDK and CDR2 as SYGVNS. The CDR3 sequence is 14 residues long. Trimming pared 6 bases from V and 9 bases from J, leaving 18 bases between. The CDR3 protein is CASSSRTDLGPQHF. DNA of the CDR3: TGTGCCAGCAGCAGCAGGACGGATTTGGGGCCCCAGCATTTT.

This rearrangement joins TRBV30 to TRBJ2-3; unclear D gene. Germline V gene data show CDR1 as GTSNPN and CDR2 as SVGIG (reference sequence). The V gene lost 7 bases and the J gene lost 0 bases, with 14 bases spanning the gap. The length of the CDR3 is 14 residues. The CDR3 DNA is TGTGCCTCCCGACGGAAGGCTAGCACAGATACGCAGTATTTT. Its protein is CASRRKASTDTQYF.

The rearrangement links TRBV6-5 to TRBJ2-7; 7 nucleotides line up with TRBD1. The CDR3 extends over 12 amino acids. J was trimmed by 7 bases and V by 9 bases; bases with no gene match: 9. Germline values: CDR1 MNHEY, CDR2 SVGAGI. CDR3 in DNA: TGTGCCAGTCAGGGGGAAAGGCATGAGCAGTACTTC. Translated, it gives CASQGERHEQYF.

The genes are TRBV5-4 and TRBJ2-1; 7 positions agree with TRBD2. V lost 3 bases to trimming and J lost 7 bases; unmatched junction nucleotides: 7. The CDR3 length is 14 residues. Per the germline V gene, CDR1 is SGHNT and CDR2 is YYREEE (reference sequence). This CDR3 is CASSSGEGKNEQFF. CDR3 DNA sequence: TGTGCCAGCAGCTCGGGGGAGGGGAAAAATGAGCAGTTCTTC.